This T cell receptor (beta chain) was found in a study of identical twins. With template switching, a universal primer site was added, and the cDNA carried unique molecular identifiers. TCRdb ran MiXCR on the 5' RACE reads and lists one entry per CDR3 protein. This sample carries under 800,000 distinct CDR3 sequences, roughly 20% of them seen once, and the ten largest clones take roughly 4%. This clonotype turned up a few times. V gave up 3 bases and J gave up 3 bases, with 6 bases separating them. The CDR3 covers 13 residues. Germline CDR1 and CDR2: LNHNV and YYDKDF (reference sequence). Another study also made use of these data, one on T cells expressing NK-cell markers. That investigation notes: Source material for TCR beta repertoires consisted of sorted CD3+CD56+NKG2C+, CD3+CD56+NKG2C- and CD3+CD56-NKG2C+ T cells. The authors applied an anti-gamma-delta TCR antibody in several experiments, and it restricted sorting to alpha-beta TCR T cells. In several donors, these clonotypes also led the CD3+CD56-NKG2C+ fraction.

The V gene is TRBV15, the J gene TRBJ2-1; D not resolved. The clonotype was recovered from a woman aged 18-29 years in good health. The sample taken for sequencing was PBMCs. CDR3 sequence: CATSRKDYNEQFF. CDR3 bases: TGTGCCACCAGCAGGAAGGACTACAATGAGCAGTTCTTC.